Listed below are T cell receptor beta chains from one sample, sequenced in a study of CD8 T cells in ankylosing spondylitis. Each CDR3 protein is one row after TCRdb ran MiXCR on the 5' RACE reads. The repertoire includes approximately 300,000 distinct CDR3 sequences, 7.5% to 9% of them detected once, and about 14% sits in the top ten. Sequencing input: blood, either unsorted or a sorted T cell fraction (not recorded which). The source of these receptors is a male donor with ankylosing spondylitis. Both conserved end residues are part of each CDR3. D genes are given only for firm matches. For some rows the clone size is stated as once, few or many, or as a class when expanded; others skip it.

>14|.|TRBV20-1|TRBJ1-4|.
CSLHGRTRGEKLFF
TGCAGTCTACACGGACGGACGCGGGGTGAAAAACTGTTTTTT
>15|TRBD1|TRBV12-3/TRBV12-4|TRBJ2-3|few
CASSFNRGLGDTQYF
TGTGCCAGCAGTTTTAACAGGGGGCTAGGAGATACGCAGTATTTT
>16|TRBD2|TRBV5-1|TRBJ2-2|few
CASSLVNGRSGGELFF
TGCGCCAGCAGCTTGGTAAACGGGAGGAGCGGCGGGGAGCTGTTTTTT
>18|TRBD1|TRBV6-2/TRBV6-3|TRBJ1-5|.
CASSYSTGARYSNQPQHF
TGTGCCAGCAGTTACTCAACAGGGGCCCGTTATAGCAATCAGCCCCAGCATTTT
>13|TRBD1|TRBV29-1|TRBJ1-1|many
CSGSTGRNTEAFF
TGCAGCGGATCGACAGGGAGGAACACTGAAGCTTTCTTT
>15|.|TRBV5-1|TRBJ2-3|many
CASSLVGTEEDTQYF
TGCGCCAGCAGCTTGGTGGGGACTGAGGAAGATACGCAGTATTTT
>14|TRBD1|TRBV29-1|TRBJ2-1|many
CSVDLLGTGDEQFF
TGCAGCGTTGACCTCTTGGGGACAGGGGATGAGCAGTTCTTC
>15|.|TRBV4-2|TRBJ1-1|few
CASSQEASRDTEAFF
TGTGCCAGCAGCCAAGAGGCAAGCAGGGATACTGAAGCTTTCTTT
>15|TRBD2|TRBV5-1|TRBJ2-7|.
CASAKGLAVNYEQYF
TGCGCCAGCGCAAAAGGACTAGCGGTTAACTACGAGCAGTACTTC
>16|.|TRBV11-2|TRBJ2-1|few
CASSLTGSGAYNEQFF
TGTGCCAGCAGCTTAACGGGTTCGGGGGCGTACAATGAGCAGTTCTTC
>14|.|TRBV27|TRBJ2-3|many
CAAWRGPSTDTQYF
TGTGCCGCATGGCGGGGTCCATCCACAGATACGCAGTATTTT
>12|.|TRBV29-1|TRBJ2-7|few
CSVEFVAYEQYF
TGCAGCGTTGAGTTTGTGGCCTACGAGCAGTACTTC
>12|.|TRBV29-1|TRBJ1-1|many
CSVHLGRTEAFF
TGCAGCGTTCATTTGGGGCGCACTGAAGCTTTCTTT
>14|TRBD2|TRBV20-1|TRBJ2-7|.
CSALRLAVVYEQYF
TGCAGTGCCTTACGACTAGCGGTAGTATACGAGCAGTACTTC
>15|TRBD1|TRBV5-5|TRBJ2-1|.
CASSTRQGARNEQFF
TGTGCCAGCAGCACCCGACAGGGGGCACGGAATGAGCAGTTCTTC
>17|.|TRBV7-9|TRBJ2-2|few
CASSRPSGVSNTGELFF
TGTGCCAGCAGCCGACCATCGGGGGTCTCGAACACCGGGGAGCTGTTTTTT
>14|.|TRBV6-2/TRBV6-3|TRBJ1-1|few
CASSYGPAHTEAFF
TGTGCCAGCAGTTACGGTCCCGCACACACTGAAGCTTTCTTT
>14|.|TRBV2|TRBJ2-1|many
CASSERTLDNEQFF
TGTGCCAGCAGTGAAAGGACCCTGGACAATGAGCAGTTCTTC
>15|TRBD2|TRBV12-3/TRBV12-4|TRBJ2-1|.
CASSPTSGSPREQFF
TGTGCCAGCAGCCCGACTAGCGGGAGTCCTAGGGAGCAGTTCTTC
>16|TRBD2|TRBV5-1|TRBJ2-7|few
CASSSRTSGSLEEQYF
TGCGCCAGCAGCTCCCGGACTAGCGGGAGTCTCGAAGAGCAGTACTTC
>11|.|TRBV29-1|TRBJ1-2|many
CSVKEENSYTF
TGCAGCGTTAAGGAGGAAAACAGCTACACCTTC
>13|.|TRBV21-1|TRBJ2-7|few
CASSKALDYEQYF
TGTGCCAGCAGCAAAGCGCTGGACTACGAGCAGTACTTC
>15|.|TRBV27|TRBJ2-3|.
CASSPRWTSTDTQYF
TGTGCCAGCAGTCCCCGGTGGACTAGCACAGATACGCAGTATTTT
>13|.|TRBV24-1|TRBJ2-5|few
CATSDASRETQYF
TGTGCCACCAGTGATGCTAGCAGGGAGACCCAGTACTTC
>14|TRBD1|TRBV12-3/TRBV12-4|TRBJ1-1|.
CASSDRGTVAEAFF
TGTGCCAGCAGCGACAGGGGAACGGTCGCTGAAGCTTTCTTT
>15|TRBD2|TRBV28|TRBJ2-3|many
CASSFDLGGGDTQYF
TGTGCCAGCAGTTTTGATTTGGGCGGGGGAGATACGCAGTATTTT
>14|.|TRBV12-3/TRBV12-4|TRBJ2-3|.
CASTTAQRSDTQYF
TGTGCCAGCACTACGGCCCAGCGTTCAGATACGCAGTATTTT